What follows are 22 T cell receptor beta chains derived from one specimen sequenced in a study of PD-1 blockade in classical Hodgkin lymphoma. Indicated time point: cycle 4 day 1 (C4D1), after 6 weeks of nivolumab. Each patient relapsed following autologous stem cell transplantation, and prior brentuximab vedotin exposure differed. The table came from immunoSEQ multiplex PCR; TCRdb's copy has only in-frame clones and leaves some out. Among 20,000 to 25,000 clones listed, 70% to 85% were seen once. The starting material was peripheral blood mononuclear cells (PBMCs), obtained before the fourth cycle of nivolumab. All receptors derive from a human donor with classical Hodgkin lymphoma.

The chain combines TRBV6-5 with TRBJ2-3; D might be TRBD1 (6 bases). This CDR3 region has 15 residues. V shed 2 bases and J shed 0 bases, with 9 bases lying between them. CDR1 and CDR2 (germline): MNHEY, SVGAGI. Written as DNA, the CDR3 is TGTGCCAGCAGTTACGTGGGGGCGAGCACAGATACGCAGTATTTT. It yields the protein CASSYVGASTDTQYF.

V gene TRBV6-6 combines with J gene TRBJ2-1; TRBD2 matches at 8 bases. This CDR3 is 16 amino acids long. Germline CDR1 reads MNHNY; CDR2 reads SVGAGI (reference sequence). V trimming: 5 bases; J trimming: 2 bases; junction bases outside the gene matches: 8. The CDR3 reads CASSKPGTSPYNEQFF. The CDR3 nucleotides are TGTGCCAGCAGTAAACCCGGGACTAGTCCCTACAATGAGCAGTTCTTC.

This clone was observed a few times. V is TRBV4-1 and J is TRBJ2-1, with a tentative D call TRBD2 (5 bases). Per the germline V gene, CDR1 is MGHRA and CDR2 is YSYEKL. This CDR3 is 14 amino acids long. V was clipped by 6 bases and J by 4 bases, with 13 bases between them. The CDR3 loop reads CASSNSVAYNEQFF. CDR3 DNA: TGCGCCAGCAGTAATAGCGTTGCATACAATGAGCAGTTCTTC.

The J gene is TRBJ2-1, the V gene TRBV6-5; D is unclear. Germline values: CDR1 MNHEY, CDR2 SVGAGI. The CDR3 has 14 amino acids. V dropped 2 bases and J dropped 4 bases, with 9 bases sitting between them. For the CDR3, the DNA is TGTGCCAGCAGTTACAGGGTGGGTTACAATGAGCAGTTCTTC. It specifies CASSYRVGYNEQFF.

The gene calls are TRBV4-1 and TRBJ1-3; 8 nucleotides line up with TRBD1. The CDR3 has 19 amino acids. J was trimmed by 0 bases and V by 5 bases; bases with no gene match: 15. From germline, CDR1 is MGHRA and CDR2 YSYEKL. The CDR3 is CASSVGQGIHRSSGNTIYF. CDR3 bases: TGCGCCAGCAGCGTCGGACAGGGCATCCATAGGAGCTCTGGAAACACCATATATTTT.

Here the CDR3 reads CASSLGHEQFF. CDR3 DNA sequence: TGCGCCAGCAGCTTGGGCCACGAGCAGTTCTTC. This sequence joins TRBV5-1 and TRBJ2-1; D is unclear. Per the germline V gene, CDR1 is SGHRS and CDR2 is YFSETQ. The CDR3 length is 11 residues. V lost 0 bases and J lost 10, with 5 bases in between.

The chain employs TRBV7-7 and TRBJ2-1, with 8 bases aligning to TRBD1. The CDR3 loop spans 17 amino acids. Germline V gene sequence: CDR1 SSHAT, CDR2 FNYEAQ (reference sequence). V lost 2 bases, J lost 0 bases, and 6 bases stayed unmatched. CDR3 sequence reads: CASSLSAGGPSYNEQFF. The CDR3 DNA follows: TGTGCCAGCAGCTTATCCGCAGGGGGCCCCTCCTACAATGAGCAGTTCTTC.

The CDR3 reads CASSLGGSNEKLFF. CDR3 sequence (DNA): TGTGCCAGCAGTTTAGGGGGCTCGAATGAAAAACTGTTTTTT. The chain links TRBV28 to TRBJ1-4; tentative D call: TRBD1 (6 bases). Trimming cost V 2 bases and J 5 bases, with 9 bases left between them. CDR3 length equals 14 residues. The germline V gene encodes CDR1 MDHEN and CDR2 SYDVKM.

This clone was observed a few times. In DNA, the CDR3 is TGTGCCAGCAGTTACAGCAGTGGGAGCTCACCCCTCCACTTT. Translating gives CASSYSSGSSPLHF. The chain joins TRBV6-5 to TRBJ1-6, with D hard to call. Trimming shortened V by 2 bases and J by 10 bases, and 12 bases separated the two germline ends. Per germline, CDR1 MNHEY and CDR2 SVGAGI. This CDR3 is 14 amino acids long.

The V gene is TRBV30, the J gene TRBJ1-5; 8 nucleotides align to TRBD1. The CDR3 sequence is 14 residues long. Germline V gene sequence: CDR1 GTSNPN, CDR2 SVGIG (reference sequence). V dropped 5 bases and J dropped 6; count of bases not matched to a gene: 9. CDR3 in amino acids: CAWGGQGWAQPQHF. CDR3 DNA: TGTGCCTGGGGCGGACAGGGCTGGGCTCAGCCCCAGCATTTT.

V gene TRBV30 combines with J gene TRBJ2-7; a possible D gene is TRBD2 (6 bases). Germline CDR1 and CDR2: GTSNPN and SVGIG (reference sequence). Trimming cost V 0 bases and J 3 bases, with 18 bases left between them. This CDR3 region has 16 residues. CDR3 nucleotides: TGTGCCTGGAGTGTATTTACCTATTGCGGGGTCTACGAGCAGTACTTC. This encodes CAWSVFTYCGVYEQYF.

This CDR3 is CASSNGAGSTGELFF. CDR3 nucleotide sequence: TGTGCCAGCAGCAACGGGGCGGGCTCCACCGGGGAGCTGTTTTTT. The V and J genes are TRBV6-5 and TRBJ2-2; D is perhaps TRBD1 or TRBD2 (5 bases each). Trimming removed 6 bases at V and 4 bases at J, with 15 bases between. Germline-derived CDR1 and CDR2 are MNHEY and SVGAGI. This CDR3 comprises 15 residues.

V gene TRBV7-2 combines with J gene TRBJ1-3; D not certain. The CDR3 runs to 15 residues. Germline CDR1 and CDR2: SGHTA and FQGNSA. V was trimmed by 5 bases and J by 0 bases, leaving 11 bases between them. The CDR3 DNA is TGTGCCAGCAGCAATACGGGTTACTCTGGAAACACCATATATTTT. Translation gives CASSNTGYSGNTIYF.

The sample holds a few counts of this clone. The rearrangement links TRBV5-1 to TRBJ2-1; no reliable D call. Trimming took 4 bases from V and 5 from J, leaving 25 bases between them. Germline values: CDR1 SGHRS, CDR2 YFSETQ. The CDR3 runs to 18 residues. CDR3 loop: CASSLFVAVVTENNEQFF. The CDR3 DNA reads as TGCGCCAGCAGCCTCTTCGTGGCAGTCGTTACAGAAAACAATGAGCAGTTCTTC. Complete variable domain (other parts from reference TRBV5-1 and TRBJ2-1): KAGVTQTPRYLIKTRGQQVTLSCSPISGHRSVSWYQQTPGQGLQFLFEYFSETQRNKGNFPGRFSGRQFSNSRSEMNVSTLELGDSALYLCASSLFVAVVTENNEQFFGPGTRLTVL.

V is TRBV2 and J is TRBJ2-2; D not resolved. The V end lost 1 base, the J end lost 4 bases, and 10 bases lay between the germline ends. Germline CDR1 is SNHLY and CDR2 is FYNNEI. This CDR3 has 15 residues. The CDR3 DNA reads TGTGCCAGCAGTGAAGACCCGTACGGCACCGGGGAGCTGTTTTTT. It specifies CASSEDPYGTGELFF.

This chain links TRBV29-1 with TRBJ2-6; D is unresolved. CDR1 SQVTM and CDR2 ANQGSEA come from the germline V gene. This CDR3 contains 13 residues. The ends were cut back, 6 bases at V and 4 bases at J, with 10 bases in the middle. CDR3 DNA: TGCAGCGTCCGCCTCCTCGGGGCCAACGTCCTGACTTTC. Amino acid sequence: CSVRLLGANVLTF. The entire variable domain, with the rest obtained from reference TRBV29-1 and TRBJ2-6, is as follows: SAVISQKPSRDICQRGTSLTIQCQVDSQVTMMFWYRQQPGQSLTLIATANQGSEATYESGFVIDKFPISRPNLTFSTLTVSNMSPEDSSIYLCSVRLLGANVLTFGAGSRLTVL.

This clone was observed a single time. The chain is built from TRBV27 and TRBJ2-1, with 8 bases aligning to TRBD1. CDR1 is MNHEY, CDR2 SMNVEV, per germline (reference sequence). Trimming removed 1 base from V and 8 bases from J; junction bases left unmatched: 16. This CDR3 contains 18 residues. CDR3 coding DNA: TGTGCCAGCAGTTTATGGGTATCCGGGACAGGTTGGGTTGATGAGCAGTTCTTC. Protein: CASSLWVSGTGWVDEQFF.

Notes on this clone: One junction end disagrees with the germline gene, perhaps due to a read error. The chain combines TRBV23-1 with TRBJ2-5; D may be TRBD2 (6 bases). TRBV23-1 is an ORF, with its function uncertain. This CDR3 contains 15 residues. CDR3 sequence reads: CARSLVASAEETQYF. CDR3 in DNA: TGCGCCAGGAGTCTGGTCGCTAGCGCTGAAGAGACCCAGTACTTC.

J is TRBJ2-7 and V is TRBV28; TRBD2 is a possible D gene (5 bases). This CDR3 comprises 12 residues. In germline, CDR1 is MDHEN, CDR2 SYDVKM. Trimming cost V 2 bases and J 5 bases, with 7 bases left between them. CDR3 residues: CASSLRGDEQYF. The CDR3 region has the DNA TGTGCCAGCAGTTTACGGGGTGACGAGCAGTACTTC.

This chain uses TRBV13 with TRBJ2-3; D is undetermined. V shed 7 bases and J shed 1 base, with 12 bases lying between them. CDR3 length: 14 amino acids. The germline V gene has CDR1 PRHDT and CDR2 FYEKMQ (reference sequence). For the CDR3, the DNA is TGTGCCAGCACCCATAGCAGCGGCACAGATACGCAGTATTTT. Amino acids: CASTHSSGTDTQYF.

The gene calls are TRBV2 and TRBJ2-5, with D maybe TRBD2 (5 bases). The CDR3 has 13 residues. The V end was cut by 2 bases, the J end by 7 bases, with 11 bases between. CDR1 and CDR2 from the germline V gene are SNHLY and FYNNEI. This chain's CDR3 is CASSEPRDGTQYF. In nucleotides, the CDR3 is TGTGCCAGCAGTGAACCCCGGGATGGGACCCAGTACTTC.

This clone was detected only a few times. This chain's CDR3 is CASSVAQTKSSYNEQFF. The CDR3 nucleotides read TGTGCCAGCAGCGTAGCCCAGACAAAGAGCTCCTACAATGAGCAGTTCTTC. The chain carries TRBV9 and TRBJ2-1; D not certain. Trimming stripped 0 bases from V and 0 bases from J, with 13 bases between. From germline, CDR1 is SGDLS and CDR2 YYNGEE. CDR3 length: 17 residues.